This T cell receptor (beta chain) appears in the sequencing data of a study of blood T cells in healthy people across ages. There are a few counts of this clonotype. V lost 1 base to trimming and J lost 12 bases, with 19 bases between them. The V gene's germline CDR1 is DFQATT and CDR2 SNEGSKA (reference sequence). The CDR3 is 14 residues long. With a J-beta primer mix and a sample-barcoded 5' primer, a second PCR ran about 7 to 11 cycles. A single record per CDR3 protein comes from TCRdb applying MiXCR to the 5' RACE reads. The profile shows over 500,000 distinct CDR3 sequences, about 50% of them singletons.

Sample: blood. This chain uses TRBV20-1 with TRBJ2-1, with D possibly being TRBD2 (5 bases). The receptor was derived from a woman aged 80 or over in good health. The CDR3 is CSARGRGSAKAQFF. The CDR3 DNA is TGCAGTGCTAGAGGACGGGGTTCGGCCAAGGCGCAGTTCTTC.